The 31 T cell receptor beta chains below all came from one sample that was sequenced in a study of T cell clones after liver transplantation. Only in-frame clones appear in the TCRdb table, and some are missing; sequencing was by immunoSEQ multiplex PCR. The sample contains about 99,000 clones, around 83% of which appear only once. The sample consisted of CD4+ T cells from blood, taken before liver transplant. These receptors came from a human donor who received a liver transplant.

This sequence joins TRBV27 and TRBJ2-3; D is uncertain. The CDR3 extends over 12 amino acids. Germline V gene sequence: CDR1 MNHEY, CDR2 SMNVEV (reference sequence). V gave up 7 bases and J gave up 2 bases, with 7 bases separating them. CDR3 residues: CASIDHTDTQYF. Written as DNA, the CDR3 is TGTGCCAGCATCGACCACACAGATACGCAGTATTTT.

The sample holds a few counts of this clone. This chain connects TRBV5-1 to TRBJ2-2; weak D call: TRBD1 (6 bases). The CDR3 is 12 amino acids. Per the germline V gene, CDR1 is SGHRS and CDR2 is YFSETQ. V gave up 7 bases and J gave up 3 bases, with 7 bases separating them. The CDR3 loop reads CASRTDTGELFF. In DNA, the CDR3 is TGCGCCAGCCGGACAGACACCGGGGAGCTGTTTTTT.

This clone came up a few times. The CDR3 region is CAWSRGQGTIGAFF. The CDR3 DNA reads as TGTGCCTGGAGTCGGGGACAGGGGACGATAGGAGCTTTCTTT. The chain has TRBV30 and TRBJ1-1; 10 bases agree with TRBD1. V was pared by 2 bases and J by 10 bases, with 10 bases of the junction left unmatched. The CDR3 has 14 residues. Germline V gene data show CDR1 as GTSNPN and CDR2 as SVGIG (reference sequence).

V usage is TRBV11-2 and J usage is TRBJ2-2; D unresolved. CDR1 and CDR2 (germline): SGHAT, FQNNGV. This CDR3 comprises 13 residues. Trimming took off 6 bases at V and 2 bases at J, with 7 bases between the two ends. CDR3 amino acids: CASSYTNTGELFF. The CDR3 bases are TGTGCCAGCAGTTACACTAACACCGGGGAGCTGTTTTTT.

V and J are TRBV29-1 and TRBJ2-3; no reliable D call. There are 13 residues in the CDR3. V lost 6 bases and J 4 bases, leaving 14 bases between the germline ends. CDR1 is SQVTM, CDR2 ANQGSEA, per germline. The CDR3 DNA follows: TGCAGCGTAAGGGCTCCGCCTTCAGATACGCAGTATTTT. Translating it yields CSVRAPPSDTQYF.

The CDR3, as DNA: TGCGCCAGCAGCTCGGCTGACGGAAAACTGTTTTTT. This codes for CASSSADGKLFF. This chain connects TRBV4-3 to TRBJ1-4, with D unclear. This CDR3 has 12 residues. The germline V gene has CDR1 LGHNA and CDR2 YSLEER. Trimming stripped 5 bases from V and 10 bases from J, with 11 bases between.

V usage is TRBV5-1 and J usage is TRBJ1-1; D not certain. The CDR3 contains 14 residues. Germline V lookup: CDR1 SGHRS, CDR2 YFSETQ. Trimming removed 0 bases from V and 3 bases from J, with 9 bases in between. CDR3 residues: CASSLGNGDTEAFF. The DNA of the CDR3 is TGCGCCAGCAGCTTGGGAAACGGTGACACTGAAGCTTTCTTT.

The chain employs TRBV9 and TRBJ1-1, with D perhaps matching TRBD1 (6 bases). CDR1 is SGDLS and CDR2 is YYNGEE in the germline V gene. The CDR3 totals 15 residues. The ends were cut back, 7 bases at V and 1 base at J, with 17 bases in the middle. CDR3 amino acids: CASRRGGLSNTEAFF. DNA of the CDR3: TGTGCCAGCCGCCGAGGGGGACTGTCGAACACTGAAGCTTTCTTT.

The chain is built from TRBV9 and TRBJ2-1; D remains unclear. Trimming cost V 3 bases and J 6 bases, with 10 bases left between them. The germline CDR1 and CDR2 sequences are SGDLS and YYNGEE. CDR3 length: 13 residues. The CDR3 DNA sequence: TGTGCCAGCAGCGCCGACATCGCCAATGAGCAGTTCTTC. Translated, it gives CASSADIANEQFF.

This sequence joins TRBV14 and TRBJ2-1; 14 bases are shared with TRBD2. The trim removed 1 base at V and 14 bases at J, leaving 10 bases unmatched. The germline V gene encodes CDR1 SGHDN and CDR2 FVKESK. CDR3 length: 16 amino acids. DNA for the CDR3: TGTGCCAGCAGCCAAGGACAGGGACTAGCGGGAGTAATGGAGTTCTTC. Translating gives CASSQGQGLAGVMEFF.

The chain links TRBV27 to TRBJ2-7; 11 nucleotides align to TRBD2. With 5 bases clipped from V and 4 bases from J, the junction kept 10 bases outside the gene matches. Germline V gene sequence: CDR1 MNHEY, CDR2 SMNVEV (reference sequence). This CDR3 is built from 16 residues. The CDR3 region is CASSQGASGRFYEQYF. The DNA for the CDR3 is TGTGCCAGCAGTCAGGGCGCTAGCGGGAGGTTTTACGAGCAGTACTTC.

The chain uses TRBV5-1 and TRBJ1-2; the D gene is possibly TRBD1 (5 bases). The V gene's germline CDR1 is SGHRS and CDR2 YFSETQ. The CDR3 sequence is 12 residues long. Trimming shortened V by 0 bases and J by 8 bases, and 8 bases separated the two germline ends. DNA of the CDR3: TGCGCCAGCAGCTTGGAAGGGGTCGGCTACACCTTC. It is translated as CASSLEGVGYTF.

The chain joins TRBV30 to TRBJ2-7; D is uncertain. Trimming removed 0 bases from V and 4 bases from J, with 10 bases in between. The CDR3 runs 13 residues. In germline, CDR1 is GTSNPN, CDR2 SVGIG (reference sequence). The CDR3 DNA reads TGTGCCTGGAGTGTAGTTCCAACGTACGAGCAGTACTTC. Its translation: CAWSVVPTYEQYF. Based on the CDR3 plus reference TRBV30 and TRBJ2-7, the full variable domain is SQTIHQWPATLVQPVGSPLSLECTVEGTSNPNLYWYRQAAGRGLQLLFYSVGIGQISSEVPQNLSASRPQDRQFILSSKKLLLSDSGFYLCAWSVVPTYEQYFGPGTRLTVT.

The chain is built from TRBV18 and TRBJ2-2; no clear D. Trimming removed 3 bases from V and 5 bases from J, with 7 bases in between. CDR1 KGHSH and CDR2 LQKENI come from the germline V gene. This CDR3 has 13 amino acids. CDR3 protein: CASSPLRTGELFF. DNA of the CDR3: TGTGCCAGCTCACCTTTGAGGACCGGGGAGCTGTTTTTT.

Only one count was recorded for this clone. The chain employs TRBV7-9 and TRBJ2-2; 8 nucleotides match TRBD2. The V gene end was trimmed by 6 bases and the J gene end by 4 bases; junction bases not matched to a gene: 1. This CDR3 has 13 amino acids. Germline CDR1 is SEHNR and CDR2 is FQNEAQ (reference sequence). CDR3 coding DNA: TGTGCCAGCAGTCTAGCGGGCACCGGGGAGCTGTTTTTT. Its protein product is CASSLAGTGELFF.

V is TRBV6-6 and J is TRBJ2-5, with D maybe TRBD1 (6 bases). The CDR3 has 13 amino acids. CDR1 MNHNY and CDR2 SVGAGI come from the germline V gene (reference sequence). The V end was cut by 6 bases, the J end by 1 base, with 9 bases between. CDR3 sequence: CASRWDIQETQYF. The DNA of the CDR3 is TGTGCCAGCAGATGGGACATCCAAGAGACCCAGTACTTC.

The chain has TRBV28 and TRBJ2-7; TRBD2 aligns across 10 bases. CDR1 is MDHEN, CDR2 SYDVKM, per germline. The CDR3 is 15 amino acids. J lost 7 bases, V lost 4 bases, and 10 bases had no gene match. This CDR3 is CASSSLAGALGEQYF. CDR3 coding DNA: TGTGCCAGCAGTTCCCTAGCGGGAGCCTTGGGGGAGCAGTACTTC.

This chain joins TRBV5-1 and TRBJ1-2; D might be TRBD1 (6 bases). The CDR3 loop spans 13 amino acids. Looked up from germline, CDR1 is SGHRS and CDR2 is YFSETQ. With 4 bases removed from V and 3 bases from J, the gap between germline ends came to 10 bases. The CDR3 DNA sequence: TGCGCCAGCAGCCCACAGGGCTACTATGGCTACACCTTC. Encoded protein: CASSPQGYYGYTF.

J is TRBJ1-2 and V is TRBV30; 9 nucleotides align to TRBD1. CDR1 and CDR2 (germline): GTSNPN, SVGIG (reference sequence). V lost 2 bases, J lost 7 bases, and 8 bases stayed unmatched. The CDR3 has 14 amino acids. CDR3 DNA: TGTGCCTGGAGTCCCATGGGACAGGGAGCTGGCTACACCTTC. This gives the protein CAWSPMGQGAGYTF.

The chain recombines TRBV7-3 with TRBJ1-4, with 11 bases lining up with TRBD1. Trimming cost V 2 bases and J 10 bases; bases outside gene matches: 6. This CDR3 spans 15 amino acids. CDR1 is SGHTA and CDR2 is FQGTGA in the germline V gene. CDR3 sequence (DNA): TGTGCCAGCAGCTTATCCGGGACAGGGGGTGGAAAACTGTTTTTT. This translates into CASSLSGTGGGKLFF.

This sequence joins TRBV19 and TRBJ1-5, with a weak D call TRBD1 (5 bases). The CDR3 is 14 amino acids. The V end was cut by 4 bases, the J end by 4 bases, with 11 bases between. Germline V CDR1 and CDR2: LNHDA, SQIVND (reference sequence). CDR3 loop: CASSTQTGNQPQHF. The CDR3 DNA reads TGTGCCAGTAGTACCCAAACAGGAAATCAGCCCCAGCATTTT.

The gene calls are TRBV29-1 and TRBJ2-1; 8 nucleotides align to TRBD1. Germline CDR1 reads SQVTM; CDR2 reads ANQGSEA. The CDR3 extends over 14 amino acids. After removal of 7 bases from V and 3 bases from J, the junction contained 8 bases not matched to a gene. The CDR3 sequence: CSAGRGTGYNEQFF. The DNA of the CDR3 is TGCAGCGCTGGACGCGGGACAGGCTACAATGAGCAGTTCTTC.

V usage is TRBV15 and J usage is TRBJ2-1; D tentatively fits TRBD1 or TRBD2 (5 bases each). V was cut by 0 bases and J by 6 bases, with 12 bases left in between. Germline assignment: CDR1 LNHNV and CDR2 YYDKDF (reference sequence). There are 15 residues in the CDR3. Here the CDR3 DNA reads TGTGCCACCAGCAGAGATGCGCCTGGGGGCAATGAGCAGTTCTTC. Protein product: CATSRDAPGGNEQFF.

The chain links TRBV18 to TRBJ1-4; TRBD1 might be the D (6 bases). Trimming removed 3 bases from V and 5 bases from J, with 13 bases in between. Germline V gene data show CDR1 as KGHSH and CDR2 as LQKENI. The CDR3 spans 15 residues. The CDR3 reads CASSPDSLGNEKLFF. CDR3 nucleotide sequence: TGTGCCAGCTCACCGGACAGCCTCGGGAATGAAAAACTGTTTTTT.

V usage is TRBV15 and J usage is TRBJ1-2, with 7 bases fitting TRBD1. This CDR3 has 16 residues. The germline CDR1 and CDR2 sequences are LNHNV and YYDKDF (reference sequence). V shed 4 bases, J shed 14 bases, and the junction held 22 bases outside the gene matches. CDR3 DNA: TGTGCCACCAGCACACTCCCGGGGGGGGACAGCTACCCGGGGACCTTC. It specifies CATSTLPGGDSYPGTF.

The chain uses TRBV9 and TRBJ1-5; no firm D call. Germline V lookup: CDR1 SGDLS, CDR2 YYNGEE. V lost 3 bases and J lost 0, with 7 bases in between. This CDR3 is 14 amino acids long. The CDR3 nucleotides read TGTGCCAGCAGCGGCGCTAATAGCAATCAGCCCCAGCATTTT. Translation gives CASSGANSNQPQHF.

V gene TRBV7-9 combines with J gene TRBJ2-7, with TRBD2 matching 8 bases. V shed 8 bases, J shed 2 bases, and the junction held 8 bases outside the gene matches. Germline V lookup: CDR1 SEHNR, CDR2 FQNEAQ (reference sequence). The CDR3 covers 14 residues. Here the CDR3 reads CASGFGTRAYEQYF. Written as DNA, the CDR3 is TGTGCCAGCGGGTTTGGGACTAGAGCCTACGAGCAGTACTTC. The whole variable domain, remainder taken from reference TRBV7-9 and TRBJ2-7, is DTGVSQNPRHKITKRGQNVTFRCDPISEHNRLYWYRQTLGQGPEFLTYFQNEAQLEKSRLLSDRFSAERPKGSFSTLEIQRTEQGDSAMYLCASGFGTRAYEQYFGPGTRLTVT.

The chain combines TRBV4-1 with TRBJ2-3, with 10 bases lining up with TRBD2. CDR1 MGHRA and CDR2 YSYEKL come from the germline V gene. The CDR3 is 18 residues long. J lost 7 bases, V lost 4 bases, and 17 bases had no gene match. CDR3 bases: TGCGCCAGCAGCCCGAGCACTACCTTAGCGGGAGGCCGGAATACGCAGTATTTT. Its protein product is CASSPSTTLAGGRNTQYF.

This chain connects TRBV7-8 to TRBJ2-1; TRBD1 agrees at 9 bases. The V gene end was trimmed by 0 bases and the J gene end by 10 bases; junction bases not matched to a gene: 4. Germline CDR1 is SGHVS and CDR2 is FQNEAQ. The CDR3 extends over 14 amino acids. The CDR3 sequence is CASSLAGTGHEQFF. The DNA for the CDR3 is TGTGCCAGCAGCTTAGCCGGGACAGGGCACGAGCAGTTCTTC. Variable domain in full (rest from reference TRBV7-8 and TRBJ2-1): GAGVSQSPRYKVAKRGQDVALRCDPISGHVSLFWYQQALGQGPEFLTYFQNEAQLDKSGLPSDRFFAERPEGSVSTLKIQRTQQEDSAVYLCASSLAGTGHEQFFGPGTRLTVL.

This sequence joins TRBV21-1 and TRBJ1-5. TRBV21-1 is reported as a pseudogene. The CDR3 totals 14 residues. In nucleotides, the CDR3 is TGTGCCAGCGCGGGGCAAGGGGTAAGTCAGCCCCAGCATTTT. It encodes CASAGQGVSQPQHF.

J is TRBJ1-5 and V is TRBV11-2; TRBD1 matches at 7 bases. This CDR3 has 13 residues. Germline values: CDR1 SGHAT, CDR2 FQNNGV. V shed 5 bases and J 6 bases; nucleotides not matched to a gene: 4. This CDR3 reads CASSPGGPQPQHF. The CDR3 DNA follows: TGTGCCAGCAGCCCAGGGGGACCTCAGCCCCAGCATTTT. The variable domain in full, with the rest retrieved from reference TRBV11-2 and TRBJ1-5, is EAGVAQSPRYKIIEKRQSVAFWCNPISGHATLYWYQQILGQGPKLLIQFQNNGVVDDSQLPKDRFSAERLKGVDSTLKIQPAKLEDSAVYLCASSPGGPQPQHFGDGTRLSIL.